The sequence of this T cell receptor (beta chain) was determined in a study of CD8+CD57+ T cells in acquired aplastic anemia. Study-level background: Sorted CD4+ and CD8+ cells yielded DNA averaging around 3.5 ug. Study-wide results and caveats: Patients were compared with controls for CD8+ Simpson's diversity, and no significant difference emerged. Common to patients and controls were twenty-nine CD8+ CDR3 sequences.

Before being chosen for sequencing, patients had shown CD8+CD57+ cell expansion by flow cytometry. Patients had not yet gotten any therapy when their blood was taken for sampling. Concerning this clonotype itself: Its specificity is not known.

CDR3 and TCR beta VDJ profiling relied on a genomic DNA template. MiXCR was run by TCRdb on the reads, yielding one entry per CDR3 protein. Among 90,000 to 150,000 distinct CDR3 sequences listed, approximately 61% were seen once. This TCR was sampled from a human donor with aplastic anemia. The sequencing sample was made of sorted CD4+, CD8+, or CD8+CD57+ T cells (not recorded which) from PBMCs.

In nucleotides, the CDR3 is TGTGCCATCAATGGGCTCGGGAACACCGGGGAGCTGTTTTTT. Translating it yields CAINGLGNTGELFF. The chain joins TRBV10-3 to TRBJ2-2; no definite D call. Deletions cut 7 bases from V and 1 base from J, with 10 bases between. CDR3 length equals 14 residues. Germline V gene sequence: CDR1 ENHRY, CDR2 SYGVKD.